Listed below are T cell receptor beta chains from one sample, sequenced in a study of cytomegalovirus exposure and HLA in healthy donors. TCRdb's copy holds only in-frame clones and misses some; the assay was immunoSEQ multiplex PCR. The data hold approximately 130,000 clones, with around 73% observed a single time. Sequencing was done on a sample of PBMCs. The receptors originated from a man aged 50 to 60 in good health and CMV-seronegative. The CDR3 runs from the conserved cysteine through the conserved F or W. Fields, in order: D gene, V gene, J gene, clone size, CDR3 DNA, CDR3 protein. A D gene is named only where the DNA matches it firmly. The size entry is marked missing in some rows and otherwise reads once, few, many or a size class.

>.|TRBV5-4|TRBJ2-7|once
TGTGCCAGCAGCTTGTCAAGGGGAGAGCAGTACTTC
CASSLSRGEQYF
>.|TRBV21-1|TRBJ2-7|.
TGTGCCAGCCAAAAGACGGACAGGAGTTGCGAGCAGTACTTC
CASQKTDRSCEQYF
>.|TRBV6-5|TRBJ2-7|.
TGTGCCAGCAGTTACTCGAGCAGGGCCTACGAGCAGTACTTC
CASSYSSRAYEQYF
>.|TRBV7-7|TRBJ2-5|few
TGTGCTAGCAGCTTCGAGGGTGGGGAGACCCAGTACTTC
CASSFEGGETQYF
>TRBD1|TRBV19|TRBJ1-5|few
TGTGCCAGTAGTATACCGGTCAGGGGGTTGAATCAGCCCCAGCATTTT
CASSIPVRGLNQPQHF
>TRBD2|TRBV25-1|TRBJ2-3|.
TGTGCCAGCGCTATAGCGGGAGCGAACACAGATACGCAGTATTTT
CASAIAGANTDTQYF
>.|TRBV18|TRBJ2-1|.
TGTGCCAGCTCACCACCGGTAAGCGGGAATGAGCAGTTCTTC
CASSPPVSGNEQFF
>TRBD2|TRBV5-4|TRBJ2-5|.
TGTGCCAGCAGCCCTAGACTAGCGGGAGTGGAAGAGACCCAGTACTTC
CASSPRLAGVEETQYF
>TRBD2|TRBV6-1|TRBJ2-7|.
TGTGCCAGCAGTGAAGCGGCTAGCGGATCATACGAGCAGTACTTC
CASSEAASGSYEQYF
>.|TRBV5-4|TRBJ2-6|.
TGTGCCAGCAGACAGGGTGTAGCTGGGGCCAACGTCCTGACTTTC
CASRQGVAGANVLTF
>TRBD2|TRBV5-4|TRBJ2-1|.
TGTGCCAGCAGCGTCGAGCGGGAGGGCCGGTATGAGCAGTTCTTC
CASSVEREGRYEQFF
>TRBD2|TRBV9|TRBJ2-7|once
TGTGCCAGCAGCGTAGCAAGGTGGGCTAGCGGGTTCTCCTACGAGCAGTACTTC
CASSVARWASGFSYEQYF
>.|TRBV2|TRBJ2-7|few
TGTGCCAGCAGTGAACCCGGAGGGGGGGCCTACGAGCAGTACTTC
CASSEPGGGAYEQYF
>TRBD2|TRBV4-3|TRBJ2-7|.
TGCGCCAGCAGCCAGTTAGCGGGAGGGTCCTACGAGCAGTACTTC
CASSQLAGGSYEQYF
>TRBD2|TRBV10-3|TRBJ2-2|.
TGTGCCTCCCGGGGGGGAGATCGAGTCCCCGGGGAGCTGTTTTTT
CASRGGDRVPGELFF
>TRBD2|TRBV18|TRBJ2-5|.
TGTGCCAGCTCACCCAAACTAGCGGGTGCTCCAGAGACCCAGTACTTC
CASSPKLAGAPETQYF
>.|TRBV7-3|TRBJ2-1|once
TGTGCCAGCAGCCTCAGGGGACGGGACAATGAGCAGTTCTTC
CASSLRGRDNEQFF
>TRBD2|TRBV2|TRBJ2-3|.
TGTGCCAGCAGTGAGGGAGCGGGAGGGACGCAGTATTTT
CASSEGAGGTQYF
>.|TRBV28|TRBJ2-7|.
TGTGCCAGCAGTTTACCGGGGGTTATACGCTACGAGCAGTACTTC
CASSLPGVIRYEQYF
>.|TRBV20-1|TRBJ1-5|.
TGCAGTGCTAGGTTAGATCAGCCCCAGCATTTT
CSARLDQPQHF
>.|TRBV6-1|TRBJ2-1|.
TGTGCCAGCAGGGAAGGGGCGGGAACCAACAATGAGCAGTTCTTC
CASREGAGTNNEQFF